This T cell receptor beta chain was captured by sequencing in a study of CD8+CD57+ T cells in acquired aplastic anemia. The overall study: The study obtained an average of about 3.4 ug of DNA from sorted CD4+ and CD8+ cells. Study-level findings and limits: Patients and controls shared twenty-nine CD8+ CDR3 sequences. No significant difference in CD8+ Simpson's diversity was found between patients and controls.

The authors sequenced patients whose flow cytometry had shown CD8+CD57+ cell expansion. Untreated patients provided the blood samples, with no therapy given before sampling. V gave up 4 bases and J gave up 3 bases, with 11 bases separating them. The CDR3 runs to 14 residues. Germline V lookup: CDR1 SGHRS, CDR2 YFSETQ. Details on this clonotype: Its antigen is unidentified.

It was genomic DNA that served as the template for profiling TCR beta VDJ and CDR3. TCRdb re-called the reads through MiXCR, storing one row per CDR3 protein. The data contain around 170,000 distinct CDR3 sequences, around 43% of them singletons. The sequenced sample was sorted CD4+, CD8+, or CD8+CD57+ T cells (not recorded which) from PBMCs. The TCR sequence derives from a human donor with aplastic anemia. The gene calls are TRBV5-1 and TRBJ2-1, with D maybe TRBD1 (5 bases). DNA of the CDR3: TGCGCCAGCAGCATTATGACAGACTACAATGAGCAGTTCTTC. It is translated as CASSIMTDYNEQFF.